A selection of T cell receptor beta chains follows, all from one sample in a study of shared clonotypes between healthy human individuals. The table came from immunoSEQ multiplex PCR; TCRdb's copy has only in-frame clones and leaves some out. This sample has over a million clones, with 95% to 97% found just once. Sequenced material: naive CD4+ T cells sorted from blood. The receptors were sampled from a man between 25 and 39 years old in good health. Both conserved end residues are part of each CDR3. The D gene is left open where the match is weak. For some rows the clone size is stated as once, few or many, or as a class when expanded; others skip it.

d_gene	v_gene	abundance	j_gene	CDR3aa	CDR3nt
NA	TRBV7-2	NA	TRBJ2-1	CASSVRFGAGIEQFF	TGTGCCAGCAGCGTAAGGTTTGGAGCCGGGATTGAGCAGTTCTTC
NA	TRBV11-2	NA	TRBJ2-1	CASSLVGYNEQFF	TGTGCCAGCAGCTTAGTCGGTTACAATGAGCAGTTCTTC
TRBD1	TRBV5-1	NA	TRBJ1-5	CASSLGQGSQPQHF	TGCGCCAGCAGCCTGGGACAGGGGAGTCAGCCCCAGCATTTT
TRBD2	TRBV29-1	NA	TRBJ2-7	CSVTSGTPYEQYF	TGCAGCGTGACTAGCGGGACCCCCTACGAGCAGTACTTC
TRBD1	TRBV28	NA	TRBJ2-7	CASSKMTGTLDEQYF	TGTGCCAGCAGTAAGATGACAGGGACCTTAGACGAGCAGTACTTC
NA	TRBV6-6	NA	TRBJ2-5	CASRRDFKQTQYF	TGTGCCAGTCGGAGGGACTTCAAACAGACCCAGTACTTC
NA	TRBV18	NA	TRBJ1-2	CASSPLVGHRRNGYTF	TGTGCCAGCTCACCACTAGTGGGGCACAGAAGAAATGGCTACACCTTC
TRBD1	TRBV11-2	once	TRBJ2-7	CASSLVGQTSYEQYF	TGTGCCAGCAGCTTAGTGGGACAGACATCCTACGAGCAGTACTTC
NA	TRBV19	NA	TRBJ1-3	CASSNPAQSGNTIYF	TGTGCCAGTAGTAACCCGGCGCAAAGCGGAAACACCATATATTTT
TRBD1	TRBV11-2	NA	TRBJ1-2	CASSTQMTGGYTF	TGTGCCAGCAGCACCCAGATGACAGGGGGCTACACCTTC
NA	TRBV7-3	NA	TRBJ1-1	CASSLLGAETEAFF	TGTGCCAGCAGCTTATTAGGGGCGGAGACTGAAGCTTTCTTT
NA	TRBV9	NA	TRBJ2-7	CASSVGDLYEQYF	TGTGCCAGCAGCGTAGGGGATCTCTACGAGCAGTACTTC
TRBD2	TRBV7-2	NA	TRBJ2-2	CASSFFRGRVTGELFF	TGTGCCAGCAGCTTTTTTCGCGGGAGGGTCACCGGGGAGCTGTTTTTT
TRBD1	TRBV30	NA	TRBJ2-5	CAWTYRDRVQETQYF	TGTGCCTGGACGTACCGGGACAGGGTTCAAGAGACCCAGTACTTC
TRBD2	TRBV11-2	NA	TRBJ2-1	CASSSRLAGFYNEQFF	TGTGCCAGCAGCTCACGACTAGCGGGATTCTACAATGAGCAGTTCTTC
NA	TRBV7-3	NA	TRBJ2-1	CASSLGIYNEQFF	TGTGCCAGCAGCTTAGGCATCTACAATGAGCAGTTCTTC
NA	TRBV5-1	NA	TRBJ2-5	CASSFGGGEQETQYF	TGCGCCAGCAGCTTTGGTGGAGGGGAACAAGAGACCCAGTACTTC
TRBD1	TRBV5-1	NA	TRBJ2-6	CASSLVSRTGSLSGANVLTF	TGCGCCAGCAGCTTGGTCTCTCGGACAGGCTCCTTATCTGGGGCCAACGTCCTGACTTTC
TRBD2	TRBV18	NA	TRBJ2-2	CASSLKILREATGELFF	TGTGCCAGCTCACTTAAGATTCTTCGGGAGGCCACCGGGGAGCTGTTTTTT
NA	TRBV2	NA	TRBJ2-7	CASRPPTGNYEQYF	TGTGCCAGCAGACCCCCCACAGGTAACTACGAGCAGTACTTC
NA	TRBV15	once	TRBJ2-1	CATSVLRTIYNEQFF	TGTGCCACCAGCGTACTGCGGACCATCTACAATGAGCAGTTCTTC